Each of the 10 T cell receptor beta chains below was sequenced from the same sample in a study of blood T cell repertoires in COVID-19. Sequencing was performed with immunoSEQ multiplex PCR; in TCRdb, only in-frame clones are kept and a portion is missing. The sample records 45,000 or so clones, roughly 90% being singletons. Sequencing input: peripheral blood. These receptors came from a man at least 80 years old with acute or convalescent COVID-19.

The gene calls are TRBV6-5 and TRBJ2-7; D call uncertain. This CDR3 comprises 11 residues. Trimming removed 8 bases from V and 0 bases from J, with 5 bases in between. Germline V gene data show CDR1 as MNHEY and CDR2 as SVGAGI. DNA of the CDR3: TGTGCCAGCGCACTCTCCTACGAGCAGTACTTC. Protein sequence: CASALSYEQYF.

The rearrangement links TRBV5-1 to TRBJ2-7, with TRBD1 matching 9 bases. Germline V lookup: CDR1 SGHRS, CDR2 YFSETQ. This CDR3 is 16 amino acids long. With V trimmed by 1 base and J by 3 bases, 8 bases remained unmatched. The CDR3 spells CASSLLQGAGNYEQYF. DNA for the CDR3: TGCGCCAGCAGCTTGCTACAGGGGGCAGGAAACTACGAGCAGTACTTC.

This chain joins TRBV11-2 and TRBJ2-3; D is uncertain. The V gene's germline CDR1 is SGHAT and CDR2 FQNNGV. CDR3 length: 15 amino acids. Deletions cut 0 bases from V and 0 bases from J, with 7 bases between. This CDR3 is CASSLDSVSTDTQYF. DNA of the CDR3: TGTGCCAGCAGCTTAGATTCAGTAAGCACAGATACGCAGTATTTT.

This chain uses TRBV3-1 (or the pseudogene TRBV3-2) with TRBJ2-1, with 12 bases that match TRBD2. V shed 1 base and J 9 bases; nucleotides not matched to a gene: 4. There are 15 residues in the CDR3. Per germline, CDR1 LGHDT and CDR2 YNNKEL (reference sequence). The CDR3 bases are TGTGCCAGCAGCCAAGCTAGCGGGGGGGCAGTTGAGCAGTTCTTC. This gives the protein CASSQASGGAVEQFF.

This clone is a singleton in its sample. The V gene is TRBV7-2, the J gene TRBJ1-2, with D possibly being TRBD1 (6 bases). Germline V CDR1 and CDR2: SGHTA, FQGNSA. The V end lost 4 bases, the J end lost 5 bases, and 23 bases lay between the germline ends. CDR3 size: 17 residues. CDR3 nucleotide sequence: TGTGCCAGCAGCTCAGGAACCGGGACAATCAGCCGATATGGCTACACCTTC. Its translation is CASSSGTGTISRYGYTF.

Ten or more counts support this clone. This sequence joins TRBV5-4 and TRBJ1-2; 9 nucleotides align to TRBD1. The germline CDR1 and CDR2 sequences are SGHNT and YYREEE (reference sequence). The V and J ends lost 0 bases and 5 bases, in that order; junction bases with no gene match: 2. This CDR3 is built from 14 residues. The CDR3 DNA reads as TGTGCCAGCAGCTTGGACAGGGGGCTTTATGGCTACACCTTC. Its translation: CASSLDRGLYGYTF. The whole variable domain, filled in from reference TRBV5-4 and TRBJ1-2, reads ETGVTQSPTHLIKTRGQQVTLRCSSQSGHNTVSWYQQALGQGPQFIFQYYREEENGRGNFPPRFSGLQFPNYSSELNVNALELDDSALYLCASSLDRGLYGYTFGSGTRLTVV.

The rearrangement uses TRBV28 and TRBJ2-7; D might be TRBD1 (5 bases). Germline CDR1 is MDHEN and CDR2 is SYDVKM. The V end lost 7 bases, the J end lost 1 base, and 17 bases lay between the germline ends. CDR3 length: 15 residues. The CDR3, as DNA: TGTGCCAGCACCCCAAGCCCAGGGCGGTCCTACGAGCAGTACTTC. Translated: CASTPSPGRSYEQYF.

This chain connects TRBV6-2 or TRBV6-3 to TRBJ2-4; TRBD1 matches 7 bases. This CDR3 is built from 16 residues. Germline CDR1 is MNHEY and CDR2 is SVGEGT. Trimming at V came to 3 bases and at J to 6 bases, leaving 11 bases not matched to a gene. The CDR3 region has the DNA TGTGCCAGCAGTTATCTGGGAAGGGGGCAGGGAAACATTCAGTACTTC. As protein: CASSYLGRGQGNIQYF.

CDR3 loop: CASSDGTGGRTEAFF. CDR3 DNA sequence: TGCGCCAGCAGCGATGGGACAGGGGGACGCACTGAAGCTTTCTTT. The genes are TRBV5-1 and TRBJ1-1, with 11 bases identical to TRBD1. CDR3 length equals 15 residues. Trimming at V came to 4 bases and at J to 4 bases, leaving 6 bases not matched to a gene. Per germline, CDR1 SGHRS and CDR2 YFSETQ.

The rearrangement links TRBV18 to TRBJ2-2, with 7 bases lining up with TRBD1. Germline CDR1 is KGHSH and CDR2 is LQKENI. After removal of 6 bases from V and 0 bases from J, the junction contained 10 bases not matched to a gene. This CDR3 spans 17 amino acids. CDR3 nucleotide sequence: TGTGCCAGCTCCTTTTCACAGGGGAACGCGAACACCGGGGAGCTGTTTTTT. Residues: CASSFSQGNANTGELFF.